This T cell receptor beta chain originates from a study of blood T cell repertoires in COVID-19. For the study at large: The United States, Italy and Spain were the sources of the acute and convalescent COVID-19 samples. T cells, B-cell-depleted T cells, or PBMCs provided the cDNA or gDNA that served as material.

CDR1 is SGHRS, CDR2 YFSETQ, per germline. The CDR3 is made up of 12 amino acids. V was trimmed by 0 bases and J by 6 bases, leaving 7 bases between them. Original processing methods: Estimation of nucleated cell counts relied on the amplification of reference gene primers. Assay: immunoSEQ multiplex PCR; the TCRdb copy retains only in-frame clones and omits some. Clone size and the V and J calls come from that table; the DNA yielded D and trimming. The sample has fewer than 150,000 clones, approximately 88% seen once. The receptor's source is a woman aged 35 to 49 with acute or convalescent COVID-19. The V and J genes are TRBV5-1 and TRBJ2-7, with a tentative D call TRBD1 (5 bases). The sequencing input was peripheral blood. CDR3 in amino acids: CASSLVQGEQYF. The CDR3 region has the DNA TGCGCCAGCAGCTTGGTTCAGGGCGAGCAGTACTTC.